Presented here are 7 T cell receptor beta chains from one specimen sequenced in a study of T cell responses to AZD1222 COVID-19 vaccine. Libraries were prepared by immunoSEQ multiplex PCR; TCRdb keeps only in-frame clonotypes and omits some of them. The sample shows approximately 76,000 clones, just over 90% of them seen only once. Material: peripheral blood, obtained on day 0 of MenACWY control vaccination. The receptors were gathered from an adult in good health.

V is TRBV13 and J is TRBJ1-6, with 10 bases that match TRBD1. The germline V gene encodes CDR1 PRHDT and CDR2 FYEKMQ (reference sequence). The J segment lost 10 bases and the V segment lost 4 bases, leaving 13 bases of the junction unmatched. The CDR3 is 17 residues long. CDR3 DNA: TGTGCCAGCAGCTCAATCCGGGACAGGGGTATATTATCACCCCTCCACTTT. It yields the protein CASSSIRDRGILSPLHF.

This chain joins TRBV5-1 and TRBJ2-1, with D unresolved. The CDR3 runs 13 residues. V was cut by 2 bases and J by 7 bases, with 10 bases left in between. CDR1 and CDR2 (germline): SGHRS, YFSETQ. The DNA for the CDR3 is TGCGCCAGCAGCTTTGGGTCCGTAAATGAGCAGTTCTTC. Amino acids: CASSFGSVNEQFF. Combining the CDR3 with reference TRBV5-1 and TRBJ2-1 gives the whole variable domain KAGVTQTPRYLIKTRGQQVTLSCSPISGHRSVSWYQQTPGQGLQFLFEYFSETQRNKGNFPGRFSGRQFSNSRSEMNVSTLELGDSALYLCASSFGSVNEQFFGPGTRLTVL.

The genes are TRBV27 and TRBJ1-2; TRBD1 aligns across 7 bases. The CDR3 totals 16 residues. In germline, CDR1 is MNHEY, CDR2 SMNVEV (reference sequence). Trimming took 5 bases from V and 7 from J; bases not matched to a gene: 16. The CDR3, as DNA: TGTGCCAGCAGTGGCTCCGGGGCGACAGGGTCTTTTGGCTACACCTTC. This gives the protein CASSGSGATGSFGYTF.

This chain links TRBV6-5 with TRBJ1-5, with D maybe TRBD1 (6 bases). The CDR3 is made up of 15 amino acids. Looked up from germline, CDR1 is MNHEY and CDR2 is SVGAGI. V lost 6 bases and J lost 1, with 13 bases in between. The CDR3 DNA sequence: TGTGCCAGCAGAGAGGGGGGCGGGAGCAATCAGCCCCAGCATTTT. Its translation: CASREGGGSNQPQHF.

This chain uses TRBV6-2 or TRBV6-3 with TRBJ2-2, with 10 bases matching TRBD2. V was clipped by 2 bases and J by 5 bases; unmatched bases: 11. Looked up from germline, CDR1 is MNHEY and CDR2 is SVGEGT. The CDR3 has 18 residues. The CDR3 sequence: CASSYPESGRARTGELFF. The CDR3 nucleotides read TGTGCCAGCAGTTACCCAGAAAGCGGGAGGGCCCGAACCGGGGAGCTGTTTTTT.

The V gene is TRBV2, the J gene TRBJ2-3; D call uncertain. The V and J ends lost 6 bases and 2 bases respectively, with 9 bases between them. Germline V gene lookup returns CDR1 SNHLY and CDR2 FYNNEI. CDR3 length: 13 residues. CDR3: CASRPDNTDTQYF. CDR3 bases: TGTGCCAGCAGGCCAGATAACACAGATACGCAGTATTTT.

The CDR3 protein is CASSLAGGNYGYTF. The CDR3 bases are TGTGCCAGCAGTTTGGCAGGGGGGAACTATGGCTACACCTTC. The gene calls are TRBV28 and TRBJ1-2; 7 bases fit TRBD1. V shed 3 bases, J shed 2 bases, and the junction held 3 bases outside the gene matches. This CDR3 is built from 14 residues. Germline CDR1 reads MDHEN; CDR2 reads SYDVKM.